The TCR beta chain described here comes from a study of blood T cell repertoires in COVID-19. Study context: The samples span acute and convalescent COVID-19 from the United States, Italy and Spain. PBMCs, B-cell-depleted T cells, or T cells were the source of the cDNA or gDNA that made up the material.

This clone has more than one count but fewer than ten. The authors' processing: Nucleated cell number was recorded as an estimate derived from reference gene primer amplification. Libraries were prepared by immunoSEQ multiplex PCR; TCRdb keeps only in-frame clonotypes and omits some of them. V, J and clone size are those of that table, while D and trimming were read from the DNA. The table records 70,000 to 100,000 clones, approximately 80% of them present only once. After removal of 6 bases from V and 0 bases from J, the junction contained 7 bases not matched to a gene. CDR3 length: 16 amino acids. The germline V gene has CDR1 LNHDA and CDR2 SQIVND (reference sequence).

The gene calls are TRBV19 and TRBJ2-3, with 9 nucleotides matching TRBD2. The sequence was obtained from a woman of 80 years or more with acute or convalescent COVID-19. The sample taken for sequencing was peripheral blood. As DNA, the CDR3 is TGTGCCAGTAGGCTAGCGGGGCCTTCTAGCACAGATACGCAGTATTTT. It is translated as CASRLAGPSSTDTQYF.